The source of this TCR beta chain is a study of CD8+ T cells in alopecia areata. Treatment here: oral pan-JAK inhibitor, 5-10 mg twice daily. Both peripheral blood and punch biopsies of lesional scalp skin were obtained from patients who had alopecia areata. PBMCs yielded sorted CD4+ and CD8+ T cells. Extraction and reverse transcription of RNA yielded cDNA as the sequencing template. The protocol was immunoSEQ multiplex PCR, while the TCRdb copy is restricted to in-frame clones and leaves out a portion. The data hold 150,000 to 200,000 clones, with less than 80% observed a single time. Notes on the study in general: Scalp and blood samples kept many expanded lesional clones throughout tofacitinib.

A remark on this clone: Its antigen is undetermined.

Germline V CDR1 and CDR2: KGHSH, LQKENI. The V segment lost 3 bases and the J segment 6 bases; nucleotides outside the gene matches: 8. This CDR3 spans 15 amino acids. The receptor was isolated from a human donor with alopecia areata. The gene calls are TRBV18 and TRBJ1-5; TRBD1 matches at 7 bases. Sample: CD4+ T cells sorted from blood, taken at week 24, from a patient treated with tofacitinib. The DNA of the CDR3 is TGTGCCAGCTCACCCAGGGGGGTTGTTGGTCAGCCCCAGCATTTT. Translated, it gives CASSPRGVVGQPQHF.